This TCR beta chain came from a study of shared clonotypes between healthy human individuals. Study in general: CD4 naive cells filled three plates per donor, CD4 memory three, CD8 naive two and CD8 memory one.

Authors' data handling: Junction-only immunoSEQ data arrived without quality scores, meaning filtering differed. TCRdb's copy holds only in-frame clones and misses some; the assay was immunoSEQ multiplex PCR. V, J and clone size are those of that table, while D and trimming were read from the DNA. This sample has about 2,500,000 clones, with approximately 90% found just once. Findings and caveats of the study: Sampling covered nothing but blood. Tissue TCR repertoires likely differ from those found in blood.

V shed 2 bases and J 2 bases; nucleotides not matched to a gene: 6. Germline assignment: CDR1 MNHEY and CDR2 SVGAGI. CDR3 size: 15 residues. This clone was observed a single time. What it binds is not known. The chain links TRBV6-5 to TRBJ2-7, with 7 bases matching TRBD1. Sequencing was performed on naive CD4+ T cells sorted from blood. Subset described: CD45RA+ positively selected. The TCR was taken from a man aged 18 to 35 in good health. The CDR3 sequence is CASSYVAGQAYEQYF. The CDR3 coding sequence is TGTGCCAGCAGTTACGTCGCCGGACAGGCCTACGAGCAGTACTTC.